These 9 T cell receptor beta chains were all obtained from the same sample, sequenced in a study of T cells in women clearing cervical HPV infection. The protocol was immunoSEQ multiplex PCR, while the TCRdb copy is restricted to in-frame clones and leaves out a portion. The ten most abundant clones cover less than 9% of a sample with fewer than 40,000 clones. Sequences were obtained from blood buffy coat. The receptors come from a woman between 18 and 75 years old with a cervical HPV16 infection that either progressed to CIN3+ or cleared (not recorded which).

Points on this clone: The read comes to an end 3 residues before the CDR3 does, leaving the germline J gene to fill in the end. The rearrangement uses TRBV20-1 and TRBJ2-1; 7 bases are shared with TRBD1. Trimming removed 6 bases from V and 0 bases from J; junction bases left unmatched: 8. The CDR3 consists of 15 residues. The germline V gene encodes CDR1 DFQATT and CDR2 SNEGSKA (reference sequence). The CDR3 DNA, read in part, is TGCAGTGCCCCGAAGACAGGGAGCTCCTACAATGAG. Translating gives CSAPKTGSSYNE. The whole CDR3 region reads CSAPKTGSSYNEQFF.

Turning to this clone: The CDR3 extends 3 residues past the end of the read, so its final part is completed from the germline J gene. The chain uses TRBV12-3 or TRBV12-4 and TRBJ2-7, with D perhaps matching TRBD1 or TRBD2 (7 bases each). Deletions cut 6 bases from V and 3 bases from J, with 18 bases between. CDR3 length: 15 amino acids. The CDR3 is CASSGGGDSVYEQYF. The part of the CDR3 DNA that was read is TGTGCCAGCAGCGGGGGAGGGGACAGTGTCTACGAG.

On this clone itself: The read halts 3 residues ahead of the CDR3 end, with the missing end drawn from the germline J gene. The V call is TRBV12-3 or TRBV12-4, the J call TRBJ2-3; TRBD2 aligns across 7 bases. V lost 5 bases to trimming and J lost 6 bases; unmatched junction nucleotides: 14. The CDR3 spans 16 residues. The CDR3 bases that were read are TGTGCCAGCAGTCCACGGACTAGTAGGGGCTCCGATACG. It is translated as CASSPRTSRGSDT. The entire CDR3 reads CASSPRTSRGSDTQYF.

Comments on this clone: The read is 3 residues too short to cover the CDR3 end, so that end is filled in from the germline J gene. The chain carries TRBV7-9 and TRBJ2-4; D possibly corresponds to TRBD1 (5 bases). The length of the CDR3 is 14 residues. The germline V gene has CDR1 SEHNR and CDR2 FQNEAQ (reference sequence). The V and J ends lost 3 bases and 5 bases respectively, with 11 bases between them. The CDR3 protein is CASSFSKGQNIQYF. Incomplete CDR3 DNA: TGTGCCAGCAGCTTCTCCAAGGGGCAAAACATT.

On this clone: The read is 3 residues too short to cover the CDR3 end, so that end is filled in from the germline J gene. The chain carries TRBV7-2 and TRBJ2-3, with 7 positions matching TRBD2. This CDR3 comprises 15 residues. Looked up from germline, CDR1 is SGHTA and CDR2 is FQGNSA. Trimming at V came to 4 bases and at J to 1 base, leaving 5 bases not matched to a gene. Here the CDR3 reads CASSSLARRTDTQYF. The covered CDR3 bases are TGTGCCAGCAGCTCACTAGCGAGACGCACAGATACG.

Remarks on this clone: The sequence runs out 3 residues before the end of the CDR3; the remainder is reconstructed from the germline J gene. The V and J genes are TRBV19 and TRBJ2-2, with D possibly matching TRBD2 (5 bases). CDR1 is LNHDA, CDR2 SQIVND, per germline (reference sequence). The CDR3 is 13 amino acids. The CDR3 reads CASRDSSDEKLFF. Partial CDR3 DNA: TGTGCCAGTAGGGACTCATCGGATGAAAAG.

Notes on this clone: The read finishes 3 residues shy of the CDR3 end, and the germline J gene is used to complete it. The genes are TRBV5-1 and TRBJ1-1; 10 nucleotides align to TRBD1. The J segment lost 6 bases and the V segment lost 4 bases, leaving 9 bases of the junction unmatched. Germline CDR1 SGHRS, CDR2 YFSETQ. The CDR3 totals 15 residues. The covered CDR3 bases are TGCGCCAGCAGCCTGTCGACAGGGGGCGCCCCTGAA. It codes for CASSLSTGGAPE. The CDR3 reads in full as CASSLSTGGAPEAFF.

On this clone itself: Germline is not matched at one junction end, which may reflect a read error. Coverage ceases 3 residues before the CDR3 finishes, and the germline J gene fills in the end. The V gene is TRBV4-2, the J gene TRBJ2-2, with 11 positions matching TRBD2. Germline V CDR1 and CDR2: LGHNA, YNFKEQ. The CDR3 covers 17 residues. CDR3 DNA (partial): TGCGCCAGCAGCTTGGCCGGAGGGACTAGCGGCACCGGGGAG. Protein: CASSLAGGTSGTGE. The whole CDR3 reads CASSLAGGTSGTGELFF.

Note on this clone: The read terminates 3 residues ahead of where the CDR3 ends, so the germline J gene completes it. The rearrangement links TRBV18 to TRBJ2-5, with 7 positions matching TRBD1. CDR1 is KGHSH, CDR2 LQKENI, per germline. There are 13 residues in the CDR3. Trimming removed 6 bases from V and 2 bases from J; junction bases left unmatched: 3. The DNA read from the CDR3 is TGTGCCAGCTCCCGGGACAGACAAGAGACC. Residues: CASSRDRQET. The whole CDR3 region reads CASSRDRQETQYF.